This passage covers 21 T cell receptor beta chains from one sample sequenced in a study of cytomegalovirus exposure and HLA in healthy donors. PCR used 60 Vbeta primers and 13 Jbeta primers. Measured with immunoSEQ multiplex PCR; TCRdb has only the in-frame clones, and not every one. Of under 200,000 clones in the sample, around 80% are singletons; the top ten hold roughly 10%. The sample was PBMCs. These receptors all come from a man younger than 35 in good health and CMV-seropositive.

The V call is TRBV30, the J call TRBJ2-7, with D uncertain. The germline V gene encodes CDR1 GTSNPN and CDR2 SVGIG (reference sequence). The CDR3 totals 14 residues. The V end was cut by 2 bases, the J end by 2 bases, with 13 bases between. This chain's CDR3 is CAWSPGHRAYEQYF. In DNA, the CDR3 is TGTGCCTGGAGTCCGGGTCATCGGGCCTACGAGCAGTACTTC.

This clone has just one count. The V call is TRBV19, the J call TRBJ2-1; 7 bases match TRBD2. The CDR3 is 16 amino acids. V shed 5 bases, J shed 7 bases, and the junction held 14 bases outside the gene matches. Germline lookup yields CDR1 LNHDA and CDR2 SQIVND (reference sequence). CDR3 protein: CASSPAGMLTSNEQFF. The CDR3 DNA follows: TGTGCCAGTAGTCCAGCGGGGATGCTTACTAGTAATGAGCAGTTCTTC.

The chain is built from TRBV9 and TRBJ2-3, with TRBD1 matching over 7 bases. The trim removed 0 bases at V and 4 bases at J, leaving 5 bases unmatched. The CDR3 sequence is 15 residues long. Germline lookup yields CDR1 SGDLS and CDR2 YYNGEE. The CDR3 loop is CASSVEGGSADTQYF. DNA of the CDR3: TGTGCCAGCAGCGTAGAAGGGGGCTCAGCAGATACGCAGTATTTT.

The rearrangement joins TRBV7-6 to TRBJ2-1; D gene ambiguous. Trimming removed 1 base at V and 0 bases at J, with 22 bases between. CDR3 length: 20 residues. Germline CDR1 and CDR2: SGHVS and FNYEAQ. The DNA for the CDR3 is TGTGCCAGCAGCTTAGATCCCCGAGCCACTTATTCGAGCTCCTACAATGAGCAGTTCTTC. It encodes CASSLDPRATYSSSYNEQFF.

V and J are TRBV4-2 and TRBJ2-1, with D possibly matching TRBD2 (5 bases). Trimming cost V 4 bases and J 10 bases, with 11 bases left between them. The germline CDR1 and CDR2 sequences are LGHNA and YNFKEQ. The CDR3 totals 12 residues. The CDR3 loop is CASSPDSSEQFF. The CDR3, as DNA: TGTGCCAGCAGCCCGGACTCCTCCGAGCAGTTCTTC.

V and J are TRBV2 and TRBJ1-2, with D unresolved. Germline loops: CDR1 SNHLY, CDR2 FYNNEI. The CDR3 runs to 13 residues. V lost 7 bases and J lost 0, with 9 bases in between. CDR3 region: CASILNSNYGYTF. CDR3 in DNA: TGTGCCAGCATACTGAACTCTAACTATGGCTACACCTTC.

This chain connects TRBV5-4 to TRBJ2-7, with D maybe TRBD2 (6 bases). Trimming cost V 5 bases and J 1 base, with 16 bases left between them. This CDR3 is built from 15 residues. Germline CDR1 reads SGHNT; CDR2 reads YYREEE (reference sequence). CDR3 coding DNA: TGTGCCAGCAGTCTGGGCGGAGGGATTTCCTACGAGCAGTACTTC. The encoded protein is CASSLGGGISYEQYF.

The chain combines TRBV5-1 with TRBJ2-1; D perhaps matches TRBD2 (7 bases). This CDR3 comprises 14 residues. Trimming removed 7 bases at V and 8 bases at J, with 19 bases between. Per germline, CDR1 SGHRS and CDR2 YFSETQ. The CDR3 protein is CASFGRGASHEQFF. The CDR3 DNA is TGCGCCAGCTTCGGTCGGGGGGCCTCGCATGAGCAGTTCTTC. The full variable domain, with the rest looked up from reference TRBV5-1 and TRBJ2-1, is KAGVTQTPRYLIKTRGQQVTLSCSPISGHRSVSWYQQTPGQGLQFLFEYFSETQRNKGNFPGRFSGRQFSNSRSEMNVSTLELGDSALYLCASFGRGASHEQFFGPGTRLTVL.

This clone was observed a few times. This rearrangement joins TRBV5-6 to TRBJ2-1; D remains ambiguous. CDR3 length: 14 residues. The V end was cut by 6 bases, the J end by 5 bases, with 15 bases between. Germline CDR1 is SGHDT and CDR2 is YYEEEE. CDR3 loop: CASTRQVRNNEQFF. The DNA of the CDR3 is TGTGCCAGCACTCGTCAGGTGCGTAACAATGAGCAGTTCTTC.

The CDR3 sequence is CASSQERRNQPQHF. CDR3 coding DNA: TGTGCCAGCAGCCAAGAACGGAGGAATCAGCCCCAGCATTTT. The genes are TRBV16 and TRBJ1-5; D is undetermined. Per germline, CDR1 KGHSY and CDR2 FQNENV. V was trimmed by 2 bases and J by 4 bases, leaving 9 bases between them. This CDR3 has 14 amino acids.

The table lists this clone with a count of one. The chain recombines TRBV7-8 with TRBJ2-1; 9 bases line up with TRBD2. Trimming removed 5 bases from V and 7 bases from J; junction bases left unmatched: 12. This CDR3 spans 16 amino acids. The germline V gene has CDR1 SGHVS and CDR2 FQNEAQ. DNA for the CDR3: TGTGCCAGCAGCCCGATGTGGCGGGAGGGCCGGAATGAGCAGTTCTTC. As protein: CASSPMWREGRNEQFF.

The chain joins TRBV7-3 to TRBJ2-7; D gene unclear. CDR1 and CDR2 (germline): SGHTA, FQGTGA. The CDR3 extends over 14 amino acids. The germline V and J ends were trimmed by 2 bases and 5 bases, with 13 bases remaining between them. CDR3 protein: CASSLEPQPHEQYF. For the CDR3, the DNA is TGTGCCAGCAGCTTAGAGCCACAGCCCCACGAGCAGTACTTC.

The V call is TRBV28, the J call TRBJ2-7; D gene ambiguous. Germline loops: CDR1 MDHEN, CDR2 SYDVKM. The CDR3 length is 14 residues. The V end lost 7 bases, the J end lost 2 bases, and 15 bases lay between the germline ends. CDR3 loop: CASIPSVSPYEQYF. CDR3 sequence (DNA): TGTGCCAGCATTCCTTCCGTGTCCCCCTACGAGCAGTACTTC.

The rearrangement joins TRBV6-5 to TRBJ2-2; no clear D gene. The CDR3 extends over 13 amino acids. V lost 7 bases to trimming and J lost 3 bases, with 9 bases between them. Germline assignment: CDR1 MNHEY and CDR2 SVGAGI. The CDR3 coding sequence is TGTGCCAGCACCCCACAATACACCGGGGAGCTGTTTTTT. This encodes CASTPQYTGELFF.

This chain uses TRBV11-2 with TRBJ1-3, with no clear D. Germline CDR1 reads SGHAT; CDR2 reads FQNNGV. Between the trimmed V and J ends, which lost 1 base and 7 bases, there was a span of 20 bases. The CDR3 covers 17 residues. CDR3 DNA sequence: TGTGCCAGCAGCTTAGGGGTTAGACAAGCCCAGCGGAACACCATATATTTT. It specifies CASSLGVRQAQRNTIYF.

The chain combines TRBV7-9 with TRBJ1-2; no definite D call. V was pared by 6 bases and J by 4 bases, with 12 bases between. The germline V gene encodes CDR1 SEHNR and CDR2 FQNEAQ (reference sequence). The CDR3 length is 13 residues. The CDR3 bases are TGTGCCAGCAGGCAAACTGGGCCCTATGGCTACACCTTC. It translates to CASRQTGPYGYTF.

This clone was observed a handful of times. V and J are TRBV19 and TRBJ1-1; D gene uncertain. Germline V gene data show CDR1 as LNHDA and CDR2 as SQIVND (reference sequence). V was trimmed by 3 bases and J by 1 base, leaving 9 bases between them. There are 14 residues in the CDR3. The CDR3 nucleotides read TGTGCCAGTAGTATTGTCGACACGAACACTGAAGCTTTCTTT. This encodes CASSIVDTNTEAFF.

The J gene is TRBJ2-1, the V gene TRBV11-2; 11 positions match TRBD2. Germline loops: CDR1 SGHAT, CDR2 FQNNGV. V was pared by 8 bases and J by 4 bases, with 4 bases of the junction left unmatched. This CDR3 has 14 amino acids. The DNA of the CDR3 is TGTGCCAGCTCGACTAGCGGGGTGTACAATGAGCAGTTCTTC. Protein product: CASSTSGVYNEQFF.

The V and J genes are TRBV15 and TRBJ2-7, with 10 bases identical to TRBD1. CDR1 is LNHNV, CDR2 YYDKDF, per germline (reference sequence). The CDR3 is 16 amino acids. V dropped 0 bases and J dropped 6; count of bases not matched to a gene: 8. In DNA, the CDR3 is TGTGCCACCAGCAGAGATTACGGGACAGGGGAGCGCGAGCAGTACTTC. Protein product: CATSRDYGTGEREQYF.

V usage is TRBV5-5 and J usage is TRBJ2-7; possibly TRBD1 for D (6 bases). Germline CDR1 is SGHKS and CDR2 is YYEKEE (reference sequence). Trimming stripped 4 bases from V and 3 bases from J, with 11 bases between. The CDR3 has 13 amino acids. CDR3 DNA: TGTGCCAGCAGCCATACAGGGTTCTACGAGCAGTACTTC. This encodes CASSHTGFYEQYF.

The CDR3 loop is CASSQLAGALTNTGELFF. CDR3 nucleotide sequence: TGCGCCAGCAGCCAATTGGCAGGGGCCTTAACAAACACCGGGGAGCTGTTTTTT. The V gene is TRBV4-1, the J gene TRBJ2-2; D possibly corresponds to TRBD1 (6 bases). Deletions cut 2 bases from V and 2 bases from J, with 18 bases between. The germline V gene encodes CDR1 MGHRA and CDR2 YSYEKL. The CDR3 sequence is 18 residues long.